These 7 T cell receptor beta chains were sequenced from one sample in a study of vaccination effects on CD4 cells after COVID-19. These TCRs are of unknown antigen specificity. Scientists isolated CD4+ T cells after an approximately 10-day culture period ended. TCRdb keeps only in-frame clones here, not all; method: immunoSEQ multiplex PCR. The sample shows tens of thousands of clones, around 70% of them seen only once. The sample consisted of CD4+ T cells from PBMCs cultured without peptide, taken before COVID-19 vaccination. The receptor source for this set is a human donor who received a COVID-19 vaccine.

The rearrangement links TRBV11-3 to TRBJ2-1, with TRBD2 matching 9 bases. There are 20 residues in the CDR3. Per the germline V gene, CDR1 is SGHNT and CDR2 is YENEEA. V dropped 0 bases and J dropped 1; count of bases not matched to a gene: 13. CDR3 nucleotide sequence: TGTGCCAGCAGCTTAGATGGGGCGCGGGAGGGACCCCGGTCCTACAATGAGCAGTTCTTC. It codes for CASSLDGAREGPRSYNEQFF.

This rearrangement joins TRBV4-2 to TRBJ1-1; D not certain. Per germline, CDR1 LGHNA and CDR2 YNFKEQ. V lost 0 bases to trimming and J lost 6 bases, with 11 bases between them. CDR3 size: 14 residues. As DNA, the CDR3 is TGTGCCAGCAGCCAAGAAAAAGTTTACCCTGAAGCTTTCTTT. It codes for CASSQEKVYPEAFF.

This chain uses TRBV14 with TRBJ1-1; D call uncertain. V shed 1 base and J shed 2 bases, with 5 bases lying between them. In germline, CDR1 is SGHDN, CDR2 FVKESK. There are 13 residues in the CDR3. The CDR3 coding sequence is TGTGCCAGCAGCCAAGCAGGAAACACTGAAGCTTTCTTT. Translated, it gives CASSQAGNTEAFF.

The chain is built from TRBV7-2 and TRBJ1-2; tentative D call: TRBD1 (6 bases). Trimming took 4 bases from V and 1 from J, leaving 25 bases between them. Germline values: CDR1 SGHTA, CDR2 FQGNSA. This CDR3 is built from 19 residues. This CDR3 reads CASSSTYRATHKVNYGYTF. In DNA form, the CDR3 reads TGTGCCAGCAGCTCAACCTACAGGGCTACCCATAAGGTTAACTATGGCTACACCTTC. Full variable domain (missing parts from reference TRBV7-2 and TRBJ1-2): GAGVSQSPSNKVTEKGKDVELRCDPISGHTALYWYRQSLGQGLEFLIYFQGNSAPDKSGLPSDRFSAERTGGSVSTLTIQRTQQEDSAVYLCASSSTYRATHKVNYGYTFGSGTRLTVV.

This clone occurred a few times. This chain's CDR3 is CASSPPDGVSPLHF. In DNA form, the CDR3 reads TGTGCCAGCTCACCACCGGACGGTGTTTCACCCCTCCACTTT. This rearrangement joins TRBV18 to TRBJ1-6; D remains unclear. Germline CDR1 KGHSH, CDR2 LQKENI. Trimming removed 0 bases from V and 9 bases from J, with 9 bases in between. CDR3 length: 14 residues. The full variable domain, its missing parts supplied by reference TRBV18 and TRBJ1-6, is NAGVMQNPRHLVRRRGQEARLRCSPMKGHSHVYWYRQLPEEGLKFMVYLQKENIIDESGMPKERFSAEFPKEGPSILRIQQVVRGDSAAYFCASSPPDGVSPLHFGNGTRLTVT.

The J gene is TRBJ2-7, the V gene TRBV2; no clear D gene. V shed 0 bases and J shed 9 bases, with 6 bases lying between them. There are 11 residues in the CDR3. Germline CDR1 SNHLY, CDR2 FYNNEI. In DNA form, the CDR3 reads TGTGCCAGCAGTGAAGCGTTGGGGCAGTACTTC. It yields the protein CASSEALGQYF.

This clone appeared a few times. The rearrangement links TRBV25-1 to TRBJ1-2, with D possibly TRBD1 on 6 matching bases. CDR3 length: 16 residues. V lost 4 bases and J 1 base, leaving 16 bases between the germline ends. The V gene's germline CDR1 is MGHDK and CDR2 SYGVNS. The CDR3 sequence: CASSGKQGLDNYGYTF. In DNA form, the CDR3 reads TGTGCCAGCAGTGGAAAACAGGGACTAGATAACTATGGCTACACCTTC.